The 22 T cell receptor beta chains below all came from one sample that was sequenced in a study of shared clonotypes between healthy human individuals. Repertoires were generated with immunoSEQ multiplex PCR, while TCRdb's copy carries only in-frame clones and drops some. This table has roughly 320,000 clones, about nine tenths appearing once. Sequencing was carried out using memory CD8+ T cells sorted from blood. Subset meaning: CD45RO+ cells pooled with CCR7-negative TemRA cells. These receptors were obtained from a man between 18 and 35 years old in good health.

The V and J genes are TRBV29-1 and TRBJ2-1; the match to TRBD1 covers 9 bases. The CDR3 runs to 15 residues. The germline CDR1 and CDR2 sequences are SQVTM and ANQGSEA. V was pared by 4 bases and J by 6 bases, with 10 bases of the junction left unmatched. Here the CDR3 DNA reads TGCAGCGTTGTATTTCGGGGACAGGGTTCCAATGAGCAGTTCTTC. It codes for CSVVFRGQGSNEQFF.

The chain carries TRBV6-6 and TRBJ2-7; 12 bases fit TRBD1. Germline CDR1 and CDR2: MNHNY and SVGAGI (reference sequence). The V and J ends lost 6 bases and 1 base, in that order; junction bases with no gene match: 4. CDR3 size: 15 residues. The CDR3 sequence: CASSSGQGASYEQYF. The CDR3 DNA reads as TGTGCCAGCAGCTCGGGACAGGGGGCTTCCTACGAGCAGTACTTC.

The CDR3 nucleotides read TGCGCCAGCAGCTCGGAAGAACTAGCGGGAGTATACAATGAGCAGTTCTTC. Protein product: CASSSEELAGVYNEQFF. V is TRBV5-1 and J is TRBJ2-1, with TRBD2 matching over 11 bases. The V segment lost 3 bases and the J segment 4 bases; nucleotides outside the gene matches: 9. This CDR3 has 17 amino acids. Germline CDR1 reads SGHRS; CDR2 reads YFSETQ.

V and J are TRBV14 and TRBJ1-5; D perhaps matches TRBD1 (6 bases). V was shortened by 4 bases and J by 2 bases, with 18 bases between the two germline ends. The CDR3 totals 17 residues. The germline V gene has CDR1 SGHDN and CDR2 FVKESK. Written as DNA, the CDR3 is TGTGCCAGCAGCCCCCGCCGGGGGGCTCGGGGCAATCAGCCCCAGCATTTT. It translates to CASSPRRGARGNQPQHF. Full variable domain (rest looked up from reference TRBV14 and TRBJ1-5): EAGVTQFPSHSVIEKGQTVTLRCDPISGHDNLYWYRRVMGKEIKFLLHFVKESKQDESGMPNNRFLAERTGGTYSTLKVQPAELEDSGVYFCASSPRRGARGNQPQHFGDGTRLSIL.

The genes are TRBV6-5 and TRBJ2-2; 11 bases align to TRBD2. With V trimmed by 5 bases and J by 5 bases, 4 bases remained unmatched. Germline V gene data show CDR1 as MNHEY and CDR2 as SVGAGI. The CDR3 has 15 residues. The CDR3 protein is CASSPLAGGTGELFF. DNA for the CDR3: TGTGCCAGCAGTCCCCTAGCGGGAGGAACCGGGGAGCTGTTTTTT.

Regarding this clone: Mismatch with germline at one junction end may stem from a read error. This chain connects TRBV20-1 to TRBJ1-2; D might be TRBD1 (6 bases). Per germline, CDR1 DFQATT and CDR2 SNEGSKA (reference sequence). The CDR3 contains 11 residues. The CDR3, as DNA: TGCAGTGCTATAGAGCAGGGGAGGGGACACTTC. Encoded protein: CSAIEQGRGHF.

This chain connects TRBV18 to TRBJ2-4; 7 bases map to TRBD1. The CDR3 has 18 amino acids. The junction had 14 bases not matched to a gene; V was cut back by 6 bases and J by 0 bases. Germline values: CDR1 KGHSH, CDR2 LQKENI. In DNA, the CDR3 is TGTGCCAGCTCCGCATTTGGGACAGTCCTATTAGCCAAAAACATTCAGTACTTC. It encodes CASSAFGTVLLAKNIQYF.

This chain uses TRBV6-1 with TRBJ2-7; either TRBD1 or TRBD2 may supply D (5 bases each). Germline CDR1 MNHNS, CDR2 SASEGT. V shed 5 bases and J shed 6 bases, with 14 bases lying between them. This CDR3 comprises 13 residues. The DNA for the CDR3 is TGTGCCAGCAGTAATTACTGGGGGACCGAGCAGTACTTC. Encoded protein: CASSNYWGTEQYF.

The chain combines TRBV13 with TRBJ1-1, with D possibly being TRBD1 (5 bases). Germline V lookup: CDR1 PRHDT, CDR2 FYEKMQ (reference sequence). The CDR3 spans 13 residues. Deletions cut 0 bases from V and 8 bases from J, with 10 bases between. The CDR3 loop is CASSLGPTVEAFF. Here the CDR3 DNA reads TGTGCCAGCAGCTTAGGTCCGACAGTGGAAGCTTTCTTT.

With respect to this clone: Other DNA variants within this sample encode the same CDR3. V usage is TRBV27 and J usage is TRBJ2-7; D is ambiguous. The CDR3 sequence is 14 residues long. Deletions cut 2 bases from V and 0 bases from J, with 8 bases between. The V gene's germline CDR1 is MNHEY and CDR2 SMNVEV (reference sequence). CDR3 sequence reads: CASSLTGSSYEQYF. The DNA of the CDR3 is TGTGCCAGCAGTTTAACCGGCAGCTCCTACGAGCAGTACTTC.

J is TRBJ1-1 and V is TRBV6-1; 7 bases map to TRBD1. V was clipped by 7 bases and J by 0 bases; unmatched bases: 2. Germline V gives CDR1 MNHNS, CDR2 SASEGT. The CDR3 has 13 residues. CDR3 nucleotides: TGTGCCAGCAAAACAGGGGTGAACACTGAAGCTTTCTTT. Protein product: CASKTGVNTEAFF.

CDR3 sequence (DNA): TGCGCCAGCAGCCGGGTGGGCAGGGGGAAACTGTTTTTT. Translated: CASSRVGRGKLFF. The chain carries TRBV5-1 and TRBJ1-4; 7 bases map to TRBD1. The CDR3 extends over 13 amino acids. The germline CDR1 and CDR2 sequences are SGHRS and YFSETQ. The V and J ends lost 4 bases and 11 bases, in that order; junction bases with no gene match: 8.

The chain uses TRBV7-3 and TRBJ2-1, with TRBD2 matching over 8 bases. Per the germline V gene, CDR1 is SGHTA and CDR2 is FQGTGA. J lost 5 bases, V lost 4 bases, and 7 bases had no gene match. The CDR3 is 15 amino acids. In nucleotides, the CDR3 is TGTGCCAGCAGCTCGACGCCGCGGGGGGACAATGAGCAGTTCTTC. It encodes CASSSTPRGDNEQFF.

The rearrangement uses TRBV30 and TRBJ2-7; no firm D call. The CDR3 is 12 amino acids. Germline V CDR1 and CDR2: GTSNPN, SVGIG (reference sequence). The V and J ends lost 5 bases and 3 bases respectively, with 11 bases between them. CDR3 coding DNA: TGTGCCTGGGGCCCGAACTGCTACGAGCAGTACTTC. Translation: CAWGPNCYEQYF.

Here the CDR3 DNA reads TGTGCCAGCAGCCAAGATATGGGACAGGGACTTACTAATGAAAAACTGTTTTTT. Protein: CASSQDMGQGLTNEKLFF. This chain joins TRBV14 and TRBJ1-4; 9 nucleotides match TRBD1. The CDR3 is made up of 18 amino acids. CDR1 is SGHDN and CDR2 is FVKESK in the germline V gene. The junction had 7 bases not matched to a gene; V was cut back by 0 bases and J by 2 bases.

This chain connects TRBV9 to TRBJ2-7; TRBD1 agrees at 10 bases. V shed 0 bases, J shed 7 bases, and the junction held 4 bases outside the gene matches. The CDR3 is made up of 14 amino acids. CDR1 is SGDLS and CDR2 is YYNGEE in the germline V gene. CDR3 region: CASSVEGQGGEQYF. CDR3 in DNA: TGTGCCAGCAGCGTAGAAGGACAGGGGGGAGAGCAGTACTTC.

This clone was found a few times. The gene calls are TRBV15 and TRBJ2-7, with D maybe TRBD1 (5 bases). The CDR3 is 11 amino acids. Germline values: CDR1 LNHNV, CDR2 YYDKDF (reference sequence). Trimming stripped 5 bases from V and 6 bases from J, with 8 bases between. DNA for the CDR3: TGTGCCACCAGCGCAGGGCCCGAGCAGTACTTC. It yields the protein CATSAGPEQYF.

This chain uses TRBV7-6 with TRBJ1-4, with a possible D match to TRBD1 (6 bases). V lost 2 bases and J 8 bases, leaving 12 bases between the germline ends. The CDR3 has 14 residues. In germline, CDR1 is SGHVS, CDR2 FNYEAQ. CDR3 sequence (DNA): TGTGCCAGCAGCTTATCGGGGGGGCGAGAAAAACTGTTTTTT. It encodes CASSLSGGREKLFF.

This chain connects TRBV10-1 to TRBJ2-2, with D possibly TRBD1 on 5 matching bases. The CDR3 contains 13 residues. V lost 0 bases and J lost 6, with 5 bases in between. The germline V gene has CDR1 WNHNN and CDR2 SYGVQD (reference sequence). In DNA form, the CDR3 reads TGCGCCAGCAGTGAGTCAGGGGCCGGGGAGCTGTTTTTT. Translation: CASSESGAGELFF.

The rearrangement links TRBV19 to TRBJ2-7; 14 bases agree with TRBD2. This CDR3 has 13 residues. After removal of 8 bases from V and 4 bases from J, the junction contained 1 base not matched to a gene. The germline V gene encodes CDR1 LNHDA and CDR2 SQIVND (reference sequence). CDR3 nucleotide sequence: TGTGCCAGTGGGACTAGCGGGGGATACGAGCAGTACTTC. Encoded protein: CASGTSGGYEQYF. The full variable domain, its missing parts supplied by reference TRBV19 and TRBJ2-7, is DGGITQSPKYLFRKEGQNVTLSCEQNLNHDAMYWYRQDPGQGLRLIYYSQIVNDFQKGDIAEGYSVSREKKESFPLTVTSAQKNPTAFYLCASGTSGGYEQYFGPGTRLTVT.

The chain uses TRBV27 and TRBJ2-1, with TRBD2 matching 11 bases. The germline V gene encodes CDR1 MNHEY and CDR2 SMNVEV (reference sequence). J was trimmed by 3 bases and V by 3 bases; bases with no gene match: 4. This CDR3 is 16 amino acids long. In DNA, the CDR3 is TGTGCCAGCAGTTTCCTGACTAGCGGGAACTACAATGAGCAGTTCTTC. Residues: CASSFLTSGNYNEQFF.

The chain combines TRBV6-6 with TRBJ2-7; weak D call: TRBD1 (5 bases). CDR1 is MNHNY and CDR2 is SVGAGI in the germline V gene (reference sequence). With 6 bases removed from V and 3 bases from J, the gap between germline ends came to 6 bases. The CDR3 spans 11 residues. The CDR3 reads CASSTGYEQYF. DNA of the CDR3: TGTGCCAGCAGCACAGGCTACGAGCAGTACTTC.